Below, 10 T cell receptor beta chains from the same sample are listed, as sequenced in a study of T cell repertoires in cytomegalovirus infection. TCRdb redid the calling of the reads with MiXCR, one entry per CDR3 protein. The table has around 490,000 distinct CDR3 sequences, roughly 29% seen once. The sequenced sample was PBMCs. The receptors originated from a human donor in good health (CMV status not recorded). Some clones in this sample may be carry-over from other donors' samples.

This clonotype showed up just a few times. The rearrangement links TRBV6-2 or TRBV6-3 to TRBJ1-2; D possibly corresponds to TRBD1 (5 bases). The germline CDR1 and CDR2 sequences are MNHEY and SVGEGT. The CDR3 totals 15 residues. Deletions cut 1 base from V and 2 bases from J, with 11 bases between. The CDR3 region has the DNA TGTGCCAGCAGTTACTTCGACAGACGGAACTATGGCTACACCTTC. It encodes CASSYFDRRNYGYTF.

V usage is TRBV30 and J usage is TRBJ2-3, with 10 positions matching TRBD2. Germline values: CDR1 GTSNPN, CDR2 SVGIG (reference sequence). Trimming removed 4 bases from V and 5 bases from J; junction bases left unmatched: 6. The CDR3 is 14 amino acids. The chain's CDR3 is CAWTSGSSVDTQYF. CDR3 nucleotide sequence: TGTGCCTGGACTAGCGGGAGTAGTGTAGATACGCAGTATTTT.

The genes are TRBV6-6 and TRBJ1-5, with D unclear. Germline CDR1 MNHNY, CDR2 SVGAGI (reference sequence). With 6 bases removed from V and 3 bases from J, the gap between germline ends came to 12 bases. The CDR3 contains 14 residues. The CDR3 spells CASSLASSNQPQHF. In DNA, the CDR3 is TGTGCCAGCAGCCTTGCGTCGTCCAATCAGCCCCAGCATTTT.

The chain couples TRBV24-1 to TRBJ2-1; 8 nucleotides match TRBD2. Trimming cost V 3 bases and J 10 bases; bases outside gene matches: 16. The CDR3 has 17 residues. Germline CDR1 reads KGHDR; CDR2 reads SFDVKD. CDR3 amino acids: CATSDPAQAGDLEEQFF. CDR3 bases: TGTGCCACCAGTGATCCCGCCCAAGCGGGAGATTTGGAAGAGCAGTTCTTC.

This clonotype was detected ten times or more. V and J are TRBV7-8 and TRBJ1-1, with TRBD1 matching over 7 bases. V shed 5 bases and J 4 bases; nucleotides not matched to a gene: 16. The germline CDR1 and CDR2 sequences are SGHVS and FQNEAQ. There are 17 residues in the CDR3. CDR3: CASSASTGALLGTEAFF. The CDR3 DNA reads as TGTGCCAGCAGCGCCAGCACAGGGGCCCTTTTGGGCACTGAAGCTTTCTTT.

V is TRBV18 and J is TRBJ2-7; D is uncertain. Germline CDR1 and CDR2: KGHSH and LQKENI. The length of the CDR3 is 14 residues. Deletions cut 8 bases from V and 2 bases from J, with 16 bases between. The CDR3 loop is CASPPQSGPYEQYV. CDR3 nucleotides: TGTGCCAGCCCCCCCCAGTCGGGCCCCTACGAGCAGTACGTC.

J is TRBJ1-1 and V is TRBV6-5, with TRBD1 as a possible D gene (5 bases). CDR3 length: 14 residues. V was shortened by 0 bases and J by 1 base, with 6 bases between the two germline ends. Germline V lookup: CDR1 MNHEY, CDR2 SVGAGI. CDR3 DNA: TGTGCCAGCAGTTACTCGAGGGGGAACACTGAAGCTTTCTTT. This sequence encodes CASSYSRGNTEAFF.

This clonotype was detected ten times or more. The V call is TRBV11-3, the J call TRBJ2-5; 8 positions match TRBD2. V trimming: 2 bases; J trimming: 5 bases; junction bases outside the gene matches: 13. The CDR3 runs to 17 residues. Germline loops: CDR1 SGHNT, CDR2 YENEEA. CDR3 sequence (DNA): TGTGCCAGCAGCTTATTCCAGGGACTAGTAACGGCGGAGACCCAGTACTTC. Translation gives CASSLFQGLVTAETQYF. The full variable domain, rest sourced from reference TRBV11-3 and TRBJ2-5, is EAGVVQSPRYKIIEKKQPVAFWCNPISGHNTLYWYLQNLGQGPELLIRYENEEAVDDSQLPKDRFSAERLKGVDSTLKIQPAELGDSAVYLCASSLFQGLVTAETQYFGPGTRLLVL.

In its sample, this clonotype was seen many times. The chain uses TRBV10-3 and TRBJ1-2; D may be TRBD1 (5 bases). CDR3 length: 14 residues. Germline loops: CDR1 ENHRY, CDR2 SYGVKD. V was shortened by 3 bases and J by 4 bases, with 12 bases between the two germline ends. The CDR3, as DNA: TGTGCCATCAGTGAACCGGGGCAGGGCTATGGCTACACCTTC. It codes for CAISEPGQGYGYTF.

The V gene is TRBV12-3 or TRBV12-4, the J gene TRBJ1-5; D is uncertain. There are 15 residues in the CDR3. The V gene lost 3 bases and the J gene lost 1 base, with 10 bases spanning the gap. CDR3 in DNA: TGTGCCAGCAGTTTGGGAGCAGGAAGCAATCAGCCCCAGCATTTT. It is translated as CASSLGAGSNQPQHF.